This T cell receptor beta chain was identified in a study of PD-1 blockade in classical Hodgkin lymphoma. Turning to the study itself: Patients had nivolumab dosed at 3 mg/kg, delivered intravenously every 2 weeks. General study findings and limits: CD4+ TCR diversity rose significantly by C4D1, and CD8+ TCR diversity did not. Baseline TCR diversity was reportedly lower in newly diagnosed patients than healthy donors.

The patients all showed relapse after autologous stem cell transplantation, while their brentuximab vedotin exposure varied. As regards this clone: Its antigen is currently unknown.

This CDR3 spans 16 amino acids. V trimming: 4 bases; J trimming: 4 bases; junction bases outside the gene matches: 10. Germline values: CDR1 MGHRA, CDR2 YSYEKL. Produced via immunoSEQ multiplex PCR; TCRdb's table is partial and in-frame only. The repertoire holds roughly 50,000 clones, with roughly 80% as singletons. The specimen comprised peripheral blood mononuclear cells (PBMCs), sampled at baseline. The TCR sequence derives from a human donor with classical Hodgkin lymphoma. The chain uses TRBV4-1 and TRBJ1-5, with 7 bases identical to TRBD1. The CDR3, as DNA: TGCGCCAGCAGCCTTCGGGGGACAGTTCATAATCAGCCCCAGCATTTT. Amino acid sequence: CASSLRGTVHNQPQHF.